The 26 T cell receptor beta chains presented below share a single source sample, sequenced in a study of regulatory T cells in long-lasting Graves disease. Researchers made TCR beta libraries by using iRepertoire HTBI primers and running Arm-PCR on CDR3 regions. TCRdb reprocessed the multiplex PCR reads with MiXCR, giving one entry per CDR3 protein. The sample has roughly 300,000 distinct CDR3 sequences, roughly a fifth seen once. As for time point: persistent/refractory GD, antithyroid drugs over 5 years with positive TRAb. From PBMCs, RNA was extracted and then used to make the TCR library. The sample here was peripheral blood mononuclear cells (PBMCs), taken when the disease was refractory, from a patient treated with antithyroid drugs. Receptors were obtained from a female donor with Graves disease.

This clonotype was detected only a few times. The chain links TRBV6-1 to TRBJ2-2; D is uncertain. CDR1 and CDR2 from the germline V gene are MNHNS and SASEGT. V was pared by 10 bases and J by 5 bases, with 14 bases between. This CDR3 spans 13 amino acids. Here the CDR3 reads CATRPILTGELFF. As DNA, the CDR3 is TGTGCCACCCGACCTATACTAACCGGGGAGCTGTTTTTT.

This clonotype was counted at least ten times. The V call is TRBV28, the J call TRBJ1-4, with D maybe TRBD1 (6 bases). The CDR3 totals 15 residues. Looked up from germline, CDR1 is MDHEN and CDR2 is SYDVKM. The V end was cut by 6 bases, the J end by 4 bases, with 15 bases between. The CDR3 loop is CASREQGLDNEKLFF. The CDR3 DNA is TGTGCCAGCAGGGAACAGGGTTTGGATAATGAAAAACTGTTTTTT.

The CDR3 is CASSQDVGTSATNEKLFF. The CDR3 DNA reads as TGCGCCAGCAGCCAAGATGTGGGCACTTCTGCAACTAATGAAAAACTGTTTTTT. The chain uses TRBV4-1 and TRBJ1-4; no definite D call. V was shortened by 0 bases and J by 0 bases, with 14 bases between the two germline ends. CDR1 is MGHRA and CDR2 is YSYEKL in the germline V gene. CDR3 length equals 18 residues.

In its sample, this clonotype was seen a few times. The chain links TRBV3-1 to TRBJ1-3; no clear D gene. The CDR3 runs 15 residues. Trimming took 0 bases from V and 0 from J, leaving 6 bases between them. Germline loops: CDR1 LGHDT, CDR2 YNNKEL (reference sequence). CDR3 nucleotides: TGTGCCAGCAGCCAAGATTTAATCTCTGGAAACACCATATATTTT. This codes for CASSQDLISGNTIYF.

This clonotype was counted a few times. This chain connects TRBV28 to TRBJ2-2; tentatively, D is TRBD1 or TRBD2 (6 bases each). The germline V gene has CDR1 MDHEN and CDR2 SYDVKM. The CDR3 sequence is 16 residues long. The germline V and J ends were trimmed by 7 bases and 4 bases, with 19 bases remaining between them. This chain's CDR3 is CASTPGGGQLTGELFF. As DNA, the CDR3 is TGTGCCAGCACTCCCGGAGGGGGACAACTCACCGGGGAGCTGTTTTTT.

The chain uses TRBV5-1 and TRBJ2-6; D is unresolved. Germline V gives CDR1 SGHRS, CDR2 YFSETQ. Trimming removed 2 bases from V and 0 bases from J, with 6 bases in between. The CDR3 runs to 15 residues. The CDR3 DNA is TGCGCCAGCAGCTTAGATATCTCTGGGGCCAACGTCCTGACTTTC. Residues: CASSLDISGANVLTF.

This chain links TRBV19 with TRBJ1-6; 8 bases map to TRBD1. J gave up 5 bases and V 4 bases, and 4 bases lay outside the gene matches. There are 15 residues in the CDR3. Per germline, CDR1 LNHDA and CDR2 SQIVND (reference sequence). The chain's CDR3 is CASSRSGQDNSPLHF. The CDR3 DNA sequence: TGTGCCAGTAGTAGATCGGGACAGGATAATTCACCCCTCCACTTT.

The J gene is TRBJ2-7, the V gene TRBV5-1, with D possibly TRBD2 on 6 matching bases. Trimming removed 5 bases at V and 4 bases at J, with 10 bases between. This CDR3 has 12 amino acids. Germline assignment: CDR1 SGHRS and CDR2 YFSETQ. The chain's CDR3 is CASRKEGYEQYF. As DNA, the CDR3 is TGCGCCAGCAGAAAGGAGGGGTACGAGCAGTACTTC.

This sequence joins TRBV20-1 and TRBJ2-2; D remains ambiguous. This CDR3 is built from 14 residues. CDR1 and CDR2 from the germline V gene are DFQATT and SNEGSKA (reference sequence). The V and J ends lost 4 bases and 0 bases respectively, with 9 bases between them. CDR3 nucleotide sequence: TGCAGTGCTAACAGCGAGGCGAACACCGGGGAGCTGTTTTTT. Translation: CSANSEANTGELFF.

The chain has TRBV7-2 and TRBJ2-5; no clear D. Trimming took 1 base from V and 5 from J, leaving 14 bases between them. The CDR3 has 15 amino acids. Germline loops: CDR1 SGHTA, CDR2 FQGNSA. CDR3 residues: CASSLELGPRETQYF. CDR3 DNA sequence: TGTGCCAGCAGCTTAGAACTCGGCCCGAGGGAGACCCAGTACTTC.

There are many counts of this clonotype. The chain combines TRBV28 with TRBJ2-4, with 7 nucleotides matching TRBD1. The CDR3 is 16 residues long. V lost 4 bases, J lost 1 base, and 7 bases stayed unmatched. Germline V gene sequence: CDR1 MDHEN, CDR2 SYDVKM. CDR3 nucleotides: TGTGCCAGCAGTTCACACATGGACAGGGCCAAAAACATTCAGTACTTC. It is translated as CASSSHMDRAKNIQYF.

The V call is TRBV7-9, the J call TRBJ2-2; 11 positions agree with TRBD2. V lost 5 bases and J lost 7; bases outside the gene matches: 9. Germline CDR1 reads SEHNR; CDR2 reads FQNEAQ (reference sequence). The CDR3 is 16 amino acids. The CDR3 protein is CASSRTSGRSGGELFF. CDR3 DNA: TGTGCCAGCAGCCGTACTAGCGGGAGATCCGGCGGGGAGCTGTTTTTT.

Only a few counts were recorded for this clonotype. The chain has TRBV20-1 and TRBJ2-7, with TRBD2 matching 10 bases. The J segment lost 4 bases and the V segment lost 2 bases, leaving 8 bases of the junction unmatched. The CDR3 is 15 residues long. CDR1 and CDR2 from the germline V gene are DFQATT and SNEGSKA (reference sequence). The chain's CDR3 is CSARRSLAGVYEQYF. As DNA, the CDR3 is TGCAGTGCTAGAAGGTCGCTAGCGGGAGTTTACGAGCAGTACTTC.

This clonotype was seen ten or more times. CDR3 DNA: TGTGCCAGCAGTTTAGGCGACGGAATCGGACAGTATAATTCACCCCTCCACTTT. Translating gives CASSLGDGIGQYNSPLHF. The rearrangement links TRBV27 to TRBJ1-6, with D perhaps TRBD1 (6 bases). Looked up from germline, CDR1 is MNHEY and CDR2 is SMNVEV (reference sequence). The CDR3 consists of 18 residues. Trimming removed 2 bases from V and 4 bases from J, with 18 bases in between.

Many counts were recorded for this clonotype. The chain carries TRBV7-8 and TRBJ2-7, with TRBD1 matching 8 bases. The V segment lost 3 bases and the J segment 6 bases; nucleotides outside the gene matches: 1. Germline loops: CDR1 SGHVS, CDR2 FQNEAQ. The CDR3 extends over 12 amino acids. DNA for the CDR3: TGTGCCAGCAGCTTCGACAGGGGCGAGCAGTACTTC. This codes for CASSFDRGEQYF.

The chain couples TRBV28 to TRBJ2-2; TRBD2 matches 10 bases. With 3 bases clipped from V and 7 bases from J, the junction kept 8 bases outside the gene matches. The germline CDR1 and CDR2 sequences are MDHEN and SYDVKM. The CDR3 consists of 16 residues. CDR3: CASSLVLAGLYGELFF. For the CDR3, the DNA is TGTGCCAGCAGTTTGGTACTAGCGGGGCTGTACGGGGAGCTGTTTTTT.

The chain is built from TRBV9 and TRBJ2-5; D not resolved. The V end lost 0 bases, the J end lost 0 bases, and 9 bases lay between the germline ends. Germline V CDR1 and CDR2: SGDLS, YYNGEE. CDR3 length equals 15 residues. Here the CDR3 reads CASSVGARNQETQYF. Here the CDR3 DNA reads TGTGCCAGCAGCGTAGGGGCTAGAAACCAAGAGACCCAGTACTTC. The complete variable domain, with remaining parts taken from reference TRBV9 and TRBJ2-5, reads DSGVTQTPKHLITATGQRVTLRCSPRSGDLSVYWYQQSLDQGLQFLIQYYNGEERAKGNILERFSAQQFPDLHSELNLSSLELGDSALYFCASSVGARNQETQYFGPGTRLLVL.

The rearrangement joins TRBV10-2 to TRBJ2-1; possible D gene TRBD2, 5 bases. The germline V gene has CDR1 WSHSY and CDR2 SAAADI. The V end was cut by 2 bases, the J end by 6 bases, with 5 bases between. The CDR3 extends over 12 amino acids. As DNA, the CDR3 is TGCGCCAGCAGTGAGGGAGGCAATGAGCAGTTCTTC. This gives the protein CASSEGGNEQFF.

This clonotype was detected ten times or more. V is TRBV20-1 and J is TRBJ2-7; D assignment may be TRBD1 or TRBD2 (5 bases each). CDR3 length: 13 amino acids. Trimming removed 4 bases at V and 0 bases at J, with 10 bases between. In germline, CDR1 is DFQATT, CDR2 SNEGSKA (reference sequence). CDR3: CSATGTDSYEQYF. CDR3 sequence (DNA): TGCAGTGCTACCGGGACGGACTCCTACGAGCAGTACTTC.

The chain joins TRBV7-8 to TRBJ2-3; the D is unclear. Germline CDR1 is SGHVS and CDR2 is FQNEAQ. V was cut by 1 base and J by 0 bases, with 5 bases left in between. CDR3 length equals 14 residues. CDR3 sequence (DNA): TGTGCCAGCAGCTTAGATCAAAGCACAGATACGCAGTATTTT. Protein: CASSLDQSTDTQYF.

The chain employs TRBV6-6 and TRBJ2-7; tentatively, D is TRBD2 (5 bases). Looked up from germline, CDR1 is MNHNY and CDR2 is SVGAGI (reference sequence). The CDR3 has 13 residues. Trimming cost V 0 bases and J 2 bases, with 5 bases left between them. DNA for the CDR3: TGTGCCAGCAGTTACTCGGAGGCCTACGAGCAGTACTTC. This encodes CASSYSEAYEQYF.

On this clonotype itself: This may arise from a read error, as a much more abundant clone is one base away. The chain combines TRBV28 with TRBJ1-5, with no clear D. From germline, CDR1 is MDHEN and CDR2 SYDVKM. Between the trimmed V and J ends, which lost 7 bases and 1 base, there was a span of 17 bases. The CDR3 contains 16 residues. The CDR3 DNA reads TGTGCCAGCAACTTTAACAGTCGTGGAAGCAATCAGCCCCAGCATTTT. Its protein product is CASNFNSRGSNQPQHF.

This clonotype has at least ten counts. The V and J genes are TRBV7-9 and TRBJ1-1; D is unresolved. The germline V and J ends were trimmed by 2 bases and 1 base, with 8 bases remaining between them. Germline lookup yields CDR1 SEHNR and CDR2 FQNEAQ (reference sequence). The CDR3 is 14 amino acids. This chain's CDR3 is CASSLLGGNTEAFF. The CDR3, as DNA: TGTGCCAGCAGCTTACTGGGCGGGAACACTGAAGCTTTCTTT. The variable domain in full, completed from reference TRBV7-9 and TRBJ1-1, reads DTGVSQNPRHKITKRGQNVTFRCDPISEHNRLYWYRQTLGQGPEFLTYFQNEAQLEKSRLLSDRFSAERPKGSFSTLEIQRTEQGDSAMYLCASSLLGGNTEAFFGQGTRLTVV.

In its sample, this clonotype was seen a few times. V and J are TRBV6-2 or TRBV6-3 and TRBJ2-7; 7 nucleotides agree with TRBD1. Trimming took 2 bases from V and 2 from J; bases not matched to a gene: 9. Germline lookup yields CDR1 MNHEY and CDR2 SVGEGT. The CDR3 consists of 16 residues. The CDR3 reads CASSYPWTGLTYEQYF. CDR3 coding DNA: TGTGCCAGCAGTTACCCTTGGACAGGCCTTACCTACGAGCAGTACTTC.

In this sample, this clonotype turned up a few times. This chain connects TRBV6-1 to TRBJ2-2; 8 bases line up with TRBD1. The CDR3 runs to 15 residues. In germline, CDR1 is MNHNS, CDR2 SASEGT. J lost 5 bases, V lost 6 bases, and 8 bases had no gene match. CDR3 bases: TGTGCCAGCAGACAGGACAGGGTATCGACCGGGGAGCTGTTTTTT. Its protein product is CASRQDRVSTGELFF.

Many counts were recorded for this clonotype. The chain employs TRBV30 and TRBJ2-7; the D gene is possibly TRBD1 (6 bases). V was trimmed by 5 bases and J by 6 bases, leaving 11 bases between them. The germline V gene encodes CDR1 GTSNPN and CDR2 SVGIG (reference sequence). The CDR3 runs to 11 residues. The CDR3 region is CAWEGEGEQYF. The CDR3 DNA reads as TGTGCCTGGGAGGGGGAAGGCGAGCAGTACTTC.